The 20 T cell receptor beta chains below all came from one sample that was sequenced in a study of CD8 T cells in ankylosing spondylitis. One entry per CDR3 protein, called by TCRdb with MiXCR from the 5' RACE reads. The repertoire holds 200,000 to 250,000 distinct CDR3 sequences, with about a quarter as singletons. The sample was blood, either unsorted or a sorted T cell fraction (not recorded which). The receptors were sampled from a male donor with ankylosing spondylitis or in good health (not recorded which).

This clonotype appeared many times. The chain is built from TRBV12-3 or TRBV12-4 and TRBJ2-1; TRBD2 aligns across 9 bases. This CDR3 has 15 amino acids. V shed 3 bases and J 6 bases; nucleotides not matched to a gene: 6. CDR3 in amino acids: CASSLSSGRLNEQFF. The CDR3 nucleotides are TGTGCCAGCAGTTTGAGCAGCGGGAGGCTCAATGAGCAGTTCTTC.

There are many counts of this clonotype. The chain joins TRBV15 to TRBJ2-1; D remains unclear. Looked up from germline, CDR1 is LNHNV and CDR2 is YYDKDF (reference sequence). The CDR3 is 17 amino acids. V was cut by 4 bases and J by 0 bases, with 16 bases left in between. The DNA for the CDR3 is TGTGCCACCAGCATGTCCTTGGCGGATCCCTCCTACAATGAGCAGTTCTTC. As protein: CATSMSLADPSYNEQFF. Looking up the rest from reference TRBV15 and TRBJ2-1 gives the full variable domain: DAMVIQNPRYQVTQFGKPVTLSCSQTLNHNVMYWYQQKSSQAPKLLFHYYDKDFNNEADTPDNFQSRRPNTSFCFLDIRSPGLGDTAMYLCATSMSLADPSYNEQFFGPGTRLTVL.

This clonotype was detected ten times or more. V usage is TRBV10-3 and J usage is TRBJ1-5; 7 bases agree with TRBD1. Trimming cost V 6 bases and J 7 bases; bases outside gene matches: 6. Germline V gene lookup returns CDR1 ENHRY and CDR2 SYGVKD. This CDR3 comprises 13 residues. The CDR3 DNA sequence: TGTGCCATCAGCCGAGACAGGGTCCAGCCCCAGCATTTT. It yields the protein CAISRDRVQPQHF.

This clonotype was seen at least ten times. The chain links TRBV20-1 to TRBJ2-1; TRBD2 aligns across 9 bases. CDR1 is DFQATT, CDR2 SNEGSKA, per germline (reference sequence). The CDR3 runs to 14 residues. Losses at the gene ends were 3 bases for V and 7 bases for J; bases not matched to a gene: 7. CDR3: CSARRGRVANEQFF. In DNA form, the CDR3 reads TGCAGTGCTAGGCGCGGGAGGGTGGCGAATGAGCAGTTCTTC.

This clonotype showed up just a few times. The CDR3 nucleotides are TGCAGTGGGTGCCTAGACAGGGCGGCTGTGGTGTGTGGTGAGCAGTTCTTC. It yields the protein CSGCLDRAAVVCGEQFF. This chain joins TRBV20-1 and TRBJ2-1; 7 bases align to TRBD1. CDR3 length: 17 residues. J lost 9 bases, V lost 7 bases, and 24 bases had no gene match. CDR1 and CDR2 from the germline V gene are DFQATT and SNEGSKA (reference sequence).

This clonotype was recorded many times. The genes are TRBV4-3 and TRBJ2-7; D uncertain. The V gene lost 4 bases and the J gene lost 0 bases, with 16 bases spanning the gap. Looked up from germline, CDR1 is LGHNA and CDR2 is YSLEER. This CDR3 spans 16 amino acids. The DNA of the CDR3 is TGCGCCAGCAGCCGATCCTCGTCCGGAAACTCCTACGAGCAGTACTTC. Translation gives CASSRSSSGNSYEQYF.

The sample holds many counts of this clonotype. The chain combines TRBV4-1 with TRBJ2-5; maybe TRBD1 (6 bases). Germline V gene lookup returns CDR1 MGHRA and CDR2 YSYEKL. Trimming left V 4 bases short and J 5 bases short, with 17 bases between. This CDR3 is 15 amino acids long. CDR3 sequence (DNA): TGCGCCAGCAGCCCCAACAGGGCCTTCGGGGAGACCCAGTACTTC. It codes for CASSPNRAFGETQYF.

This clonotype appeared many times. The CDR3 DNA sequence: TGTGCCAGCAGTTACTCAGCCAGGGGGCTTTATAGCAATCAGCCCCAGCATTTT. Translated, it gives CASSYSARGLYSNQPQHF. The V and J genes are TRBV6-5 and TRBJ1-5; 8 positions match TRBD1. The germline V gene encodes CDR1 MNHEY and CDR2 SVGAGI. The CDR3 sequence is 18 residues long. The trim removed 0 bases at V and 0 bases at J, leaving 7 bases unmatched.

The sample holds many counts of this clonotype. The chain employs TRBV6-2 or TRBV6-3 and TRBJ2-4; D is uncertain. This CDR3 has 12 amino acids. V was trimmed by 5 bases and J by 1 base, leaving 3 bases between them. CDR1 MNHEY and CDR2 SVGEGT come from the germline V gene. CDR3 nucleotide sequence: TGTGCCAGCAGTCCCGCCAAAAACATTCAGTACTTC. Its protein is CASSPAKNIQYF.

In this sample, this clonotype turned up a few times. The chain recombines TRBV20-1 with TRBJ2-5, with a weak D call TRBD2 (5 bases). CDR1 is DFQATT, CDR2 SNEGSKA, per germline (reference sequence). The V end lost 7 bases, the J end lost 4 bases, and 10 bases lay between the germline ends. This CDR3 has 11 amino acids. The CDR3 bases are TGCAGTGGTGAGGGAGTAGAGACCCAGTACTTC. Its protein is CSGEGVETQYF.

This clonotype was detected ten times or more. The chain combines TRBV4-3 with TRBJ1-1, with a possible D match to TRBD1 (5 bases). Germline-derived CDR1 and CDR2 are LGHNA and YSLEER. The CDR3 totals 15 residues. V was pared by 4 bases and J by 0 bases, with 12 bases between. CDR3: CASSRQGALNTEAFF. In DNA form, the CDR3 reads TGCGCCAGCAGCCGTCAGGGAGCTTTGAACACTGAAGCTTTCTTT.

This clonotype was counted ten times or more. The J gene is TRBJ1-1, the V gene TRBV29-1; D is undetermined. Germline lookup yields CDR1 SQVTM and CDR2 ANQGSEA. The CDR3 is 13 residues long. V lost 4 bases and J lost 1, with 10 bases in between. CDR3 bases: TGCAGCGTTGCCGGACGGACGAACACTGAAGCTTTCTTT. Protein product: CSVAGRTNTEAFF.

The rearrangement uses TRBV5-6 and TRBJ2-3; 11 bases map to TRBD2. From germline, CDR1 is SGHDT and CDR2 YYEEEE. This CDR3 has 14 residues. The V gene end was trimmed by 2 bases and the J gene end by 5 bases; junction bases not matched to a gene: 1. Here the CDR3 DNA reads TGTGCCAGCAGCTTCGGACTAGCGGGAGATACGCAGTATTTT. This gives the protein CASSFGLAGDTQYF.

V and J are TRBV20-1 and TRBJ2-7, with 9 positions matching TRBD2. CDR1 and CDR2 from the germline V gene are DFQATT and SNEGSKA (reference sequence). The CDR3 contains 15 residues. Unmatched junction bases numbered 12, after V lost 6 bases and J lost 3 bases. CDR3: CSATSGKQGGYEQYF. The CDR3 DNA is TGCAGTGCGACTAGCGGTAAGCAGGGCGGCTACGAGCAGTACTTC.

This clonotype was recorded many times. The chain is built from TRBV28 and TRBJ1-6; D not certain. The CDR3 is 11 residues long. Germline loops: CDR1 MDHEN, CDR2 SYDVKM. Trimming left V 3 bases short and J 14 bases short, with 8 bases between. CDR3 sequence: CASSFELALHF. CDR3 nucleotides: TGTGCCAGCAGTTTTGAGTTGGCCCTCCACTTT.

The chain uses TRBV5-1 and TRBJ2-5; D uncertain. The CDR3 contains 14 residues. CDR1 is SGHRS and CDR2 is YFSETQ in the germline V gene. Trimming took off 4 bases at V and 4 bases at J, with 14 bases between the two ends. CDR3 DNA sequence: TGCGCCAGCAGCGCCCGGTCCTCGGGAGAGACCCAGTACTTC. It yields the protein CASSARSSGETQYF.

This clonotype was found many times. The chain employs TRBV20-1 and TRBJ2-7; 13 bases align to TRBD2. CDR1 DFQATT and CDR2 SNEGSKA come from the germline V gene (reference sequence). V shed 4 bases, J shed 2 bases, and the junction held 2 bases outside the gene matches. The CDR3 consists of 14 residues. The chain's CDR3 is CSAKGLAGPYEQYF. The DNA for the CDR3 is TGCAGTGCTAAGGGACTAGCGGGACCCTACGAGCAGTACTTC.

There are a few counts of this clonotype. The chain is built from TRBV5-1 and TRBJ1-1; tentative D call: TRBD1 (5 bases). Germline V gene lookup returns CDR1 SGHRS and CDR2 YFSETQ. V lost 0 bases and J lost 0, with 12 bases in between. The CDR3 spans 16 residues. In DNA form, the CDR3 reads TGCGCCAGCAGCTTGGAGACGGGACGGATGAACACTGAAGCTTTCTTT. It specifies CASSLETGRMNTEAFF. The full variable domain, with the rest looked up from reference TRBV5-1 and TRBJ1-1, is KAGVTQTPRYLIKTRGQQVTLSCSPISGHRSVSWYQQTPGQGLQFLFEYFSETQRNKGNFPGRFSGRQFSNSRSEMNVSTLELGDSALYLCASSLETGRMNTEAFFGQGTRLTVV.

This clonotype was detected a few times. The chain uses TRBV7-9 and TRBJ2-5, with TRBD1 matching 9 bases. CDR1 SEHNR and CDR2 FQNEAQ come from the germline V gene (reference sequence). This CDR3 is 14 amino acids long. After removal of 5 bases from V and 5 bases from J, the junction contained 6 bases not matched to a gene. The DNA for the CDR3 is TGTGCCAGCAGCCCACCCGGGACAGGGGAGACCCAGTACTTC. This sequence encodes CASSPPGTGETQYF.

In this sample, this clonotype turned up a few times. The V call is TRBV6-1, the J call TRBJ2-1; D may be TRBD1 or TRBD2 (6 bases each). Trimming pared 4 bases from V and 6 bases from J, leaving 10 bases between. Germline values: CDR1 MNHNS, CDR2 SASEGT. The CDR3 runs to 13 residues. The CDR3 nucleotides are TGTGCCAGCAGTGTAGGGGGAGGCAATGAGCAGTTCTTC. Translation gives CASSVGGGNEQFF.